This section outlines one T cell receptor (beta chain) sequence together with its context. No antigen is known for it. Per-base quality was not reported, and no clone a single base away is much larger than it. The immunoSEQ Assay, a bias-controlled multiplex PCR, was used to amplify TCRbeta CDR3 regions from genomic DNA. Concerning the study's data processing: Nucleated cell counts per sample were estimated from amplification of reference gene primers within the assay. Sequence reads were collapsed and filtered to measure the absolute abundance of every unique TCRbeta CDR3 rearrangement. Productive Simpson clonality was computed per sample as the square root of Simpson's diversity index over productive rearrangements. Imported from immuneACCESS, the table was reduced by TCRdb to in-frame sequences with V and J called. These copies leave out some clones; in studies compared against another copy, an unresolved V gene accounts for under half, and the cause of the remainder is not known. The DNA gave D and trimming, while V, J and clone size come from that table. In all, the sample holds about 320,000 clones, and 90% of those were seen once. The leading ten clones occupy 2% to 3% of the sample.

The sample is drawn from a study of blood T cell repertoires in COVID-19 (dated by TCRdb to between 2020 and 2021). About the investigation overall: Samples covering the acute and convalescent phases of COVID-19 were provided by collaborators in the United States, Italy and Spain. A freely available public database, intended as a resource for researchers studying the immune response to SARS-CoV-2, is where the repertoires were released. Where HLA class I and class II types were available, the types were taken from metadata supplied by the sample provider, not from assay-based typing. The prospective study material was composed of cDNA or gDNA derived from T cells, B-cell-depleted T cells, or PBMCs. Samples came from the ongoing ImmuneRACE study (first 160 participants) plus 1,254 subjects from 6 global collaborators. Deeply sampled blood TCRbeta repertoires from subjects exposed to, actively infected with, or recovered from COVID-19 were included in the dataset. Nearly every sample came with metadata listing a de-identified subject ID, COVID-19 status, age in years and sex. Overall study results and their limits: The quantity of clinical and demographic metadata differed by source and by participant and was supplied without curation.

Via the germline V gene, CDR1 is SQVTM and CDR2 ANQGSEA. The CDR3 numbers 12 residues from cysteine through phenylalanine. Only CDR3 DNA is held: 36 bases, read in frame from base 1. V is clipped by 5 bases and J by 1 base, and the sequence between their germline boundaries is 8 bases long. Enrolling through a virtual design, the prospective study's participants ranged in age from roughly 18 to 89 years and lived across some 22 United States geographic areas. To assign participants to cohorts, the prospective study relied on clinical history that participants themselves reported in a screening survey and a study questionnaire. Recovered participants in ImmuneRACE Cohort 3 were defined as having two consecutive negative NP/OP PCR tests, clearance from a healthcare professional, or resolution of symptoms. In the prospective study, mobile phlebotomists collected whole blood, serum and a nasopharyngeal or oropharyngeal swab from each participant. Additional blood draws and questionnaires over an approximately 2-month period could optionally be provided by prospective study participants. Before DNA extraction, blood samples from the prospective study were shipped at room temperature or frozen.

The chain joins TRBV29-1 to TRBJ1-1, with the identity of the D gene unclear. Sequencing was done on a sample of PBMCs or T cells enriched from blood (not recorded which). This TCR came from a man in his 60s who had recovered from COVID-19. The base sequence is TGCAGCGTTCAGACACCGAACACTGAAGCTTTCTTT. This is translated as CSVQTPNTEAFF.